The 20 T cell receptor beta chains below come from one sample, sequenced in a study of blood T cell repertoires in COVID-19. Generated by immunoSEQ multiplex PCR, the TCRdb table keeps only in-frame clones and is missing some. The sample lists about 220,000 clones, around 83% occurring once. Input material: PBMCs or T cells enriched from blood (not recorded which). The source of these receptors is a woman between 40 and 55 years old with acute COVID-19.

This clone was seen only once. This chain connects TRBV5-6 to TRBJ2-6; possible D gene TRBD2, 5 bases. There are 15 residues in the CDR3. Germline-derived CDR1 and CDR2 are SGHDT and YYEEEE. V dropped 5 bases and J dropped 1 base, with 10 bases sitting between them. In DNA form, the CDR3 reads TGTGCCAGCAGACTTCGAGGGTCTGGGGCCAACGTCCTGACTTTC. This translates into CASRLRGSGANVLTF.

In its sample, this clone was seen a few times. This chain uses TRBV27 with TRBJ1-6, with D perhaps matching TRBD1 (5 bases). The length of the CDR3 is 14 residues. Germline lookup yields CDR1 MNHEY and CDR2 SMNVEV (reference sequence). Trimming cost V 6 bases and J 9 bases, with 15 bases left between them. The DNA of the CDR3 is TGTGCCAGCAGCCCAGGGCGGGGGACTTCACCCCTCCACTTT. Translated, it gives CASSPGRGTSPLHF.

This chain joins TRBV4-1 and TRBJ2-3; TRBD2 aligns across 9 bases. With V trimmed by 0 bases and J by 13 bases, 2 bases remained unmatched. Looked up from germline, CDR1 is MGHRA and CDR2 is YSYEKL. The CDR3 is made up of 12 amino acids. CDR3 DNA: TGCGCCAGCAGCCAAGATGGGACTAGCAAGTATTTT. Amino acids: CASSQDGTSKYF.

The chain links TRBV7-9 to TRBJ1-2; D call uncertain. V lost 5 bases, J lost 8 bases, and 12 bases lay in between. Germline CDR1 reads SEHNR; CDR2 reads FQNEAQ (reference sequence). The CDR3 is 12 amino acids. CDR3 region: CASSSSGWGYTF. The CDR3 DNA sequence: TGTGCCAGCAGCAGTTCCGGGTGGGGCTACACCTTC. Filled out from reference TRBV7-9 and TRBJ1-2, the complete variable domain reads DTGVSQNPRHKITKRGQNVTFRCDPISEHNRLYWYRQTLGQGPEFLTYFQNEAQLEKSRLLSDRFSAERPKGSFSTLEIQRTEQGDSAMYLCASSSSGWGYTFGSGTRLTVV.

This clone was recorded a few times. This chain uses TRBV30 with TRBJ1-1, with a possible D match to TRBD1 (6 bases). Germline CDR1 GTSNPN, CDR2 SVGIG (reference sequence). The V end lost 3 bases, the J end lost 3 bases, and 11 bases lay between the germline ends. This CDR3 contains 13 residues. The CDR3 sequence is CAWSEGGDTEAFF. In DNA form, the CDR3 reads TGTGCCTGGAGCGAAGGGGGGGACACTGAAGCTTTCTTT.

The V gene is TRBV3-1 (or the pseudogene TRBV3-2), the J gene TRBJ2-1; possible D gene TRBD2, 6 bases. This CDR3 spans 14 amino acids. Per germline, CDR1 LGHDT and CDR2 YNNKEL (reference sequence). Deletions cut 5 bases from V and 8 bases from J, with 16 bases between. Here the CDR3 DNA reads TGTGCCAGCAGCAAGCCCGGGGGTAGCGATGAGCAGTTCTTC. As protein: CASSKPGGSDEQFF.

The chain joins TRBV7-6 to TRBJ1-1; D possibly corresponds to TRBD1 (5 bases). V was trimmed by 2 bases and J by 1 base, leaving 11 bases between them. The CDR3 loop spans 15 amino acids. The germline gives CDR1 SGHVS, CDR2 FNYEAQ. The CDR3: CASSLYGHRNTEAFF. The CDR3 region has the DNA TGTGCCAGCAGCTTATATGGACACCGGAACACTGAAGCTTTCTTT.

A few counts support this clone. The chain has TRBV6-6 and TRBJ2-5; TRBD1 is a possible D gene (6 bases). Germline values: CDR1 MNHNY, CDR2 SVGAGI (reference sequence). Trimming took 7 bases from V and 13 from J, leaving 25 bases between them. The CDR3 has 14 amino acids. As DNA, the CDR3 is TGTGCCAGCACCTCGGGACAAGGCCCCACCCGTCTGTACTTC. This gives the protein CASTSGQGPTRLYF.

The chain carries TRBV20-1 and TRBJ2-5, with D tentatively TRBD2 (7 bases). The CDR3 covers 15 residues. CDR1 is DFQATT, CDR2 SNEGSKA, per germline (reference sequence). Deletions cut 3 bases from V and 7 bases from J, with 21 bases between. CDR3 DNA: TGCAGTGCTAGTGGAGGCGGGGGCCCCCCAGGGACCCAGTACTTC. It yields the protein CSASGGGGPPGTQYF.

CDR3 region: CASSLGGRTQYF. The CDR3 DNA sequence: TGTGCCAGCAGCCTCGGCGGGCGGACCCAGTACTTC. The gene calls are TRBV6-5 and TRBJ2-5; possibly TRBD2 for D (5 bases). Germline V gives CDR1 MNHEY, CDR2 SVGAGI. The germline V and J ends were trimmed by 6 bases and 7 bases, with 12 bases remaining between them. CDR3 length: 12 residues.

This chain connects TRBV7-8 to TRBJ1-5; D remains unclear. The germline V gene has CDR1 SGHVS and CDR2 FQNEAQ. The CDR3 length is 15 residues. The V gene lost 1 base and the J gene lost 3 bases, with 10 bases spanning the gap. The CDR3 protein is CASSLDEDSNQPQHF. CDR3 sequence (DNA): TGTGCCAGCAGCTTAGACGAGGACTCCAATCAGCCCCAGCATTTT.

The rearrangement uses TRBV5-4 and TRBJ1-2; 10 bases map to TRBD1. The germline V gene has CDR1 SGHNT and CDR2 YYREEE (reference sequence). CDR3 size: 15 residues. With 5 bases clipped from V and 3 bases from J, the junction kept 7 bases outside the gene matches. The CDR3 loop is CASRDWDRGHYGYTF. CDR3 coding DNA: TGTGCCAGCAGGGATTGGGACAGGGGCCACTATGGCTACACCTTC.

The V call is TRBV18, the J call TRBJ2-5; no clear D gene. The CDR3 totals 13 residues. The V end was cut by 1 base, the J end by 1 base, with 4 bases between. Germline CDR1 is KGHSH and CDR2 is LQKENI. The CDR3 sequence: CASSPLGQETQYF. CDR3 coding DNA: TGTGCCAGCTCACCACTCGGCCAAGAGACCCAGTACTTC. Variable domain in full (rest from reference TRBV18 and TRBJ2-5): NAGVMQNPRHLVRRRGQEARLRCSPMKGHSHVYWYRQLPEEGLKFMVYLQKENIIDESGMPKERFSAEFPKEGPSILRIQQVVRGDSAAYFCASSPLGQETQYFGPGTRLLVL.

This CDR3 is CASRSPGGTTEAFF. The CDR3 bases are TGTGCCAGCAGATCCCCCGGGGGGACAACTGAAGCTTTCTTT. J is TRBJ1-1 and V is TRBV6-6; tentatively, D is TRBD1 (6 bases). Germline CDR1 reads MNHNY; CDR2 reads SVGAGI (reference sequence). The CDR3 consists of 14 residues. V dropped 6 bases and J dropped 5 bases, with 16 bases sitting between them.

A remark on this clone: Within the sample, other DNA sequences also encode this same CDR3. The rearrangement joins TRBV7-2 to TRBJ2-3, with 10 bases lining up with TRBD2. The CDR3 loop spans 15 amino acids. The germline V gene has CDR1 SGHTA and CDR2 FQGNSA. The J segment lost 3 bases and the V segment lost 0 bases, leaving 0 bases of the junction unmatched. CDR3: CASSLASGGTDTQYF. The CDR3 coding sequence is TGTGCCAGCAGCTTAGCTAGCGGGGGGACAGATACGCAGTATTTT.

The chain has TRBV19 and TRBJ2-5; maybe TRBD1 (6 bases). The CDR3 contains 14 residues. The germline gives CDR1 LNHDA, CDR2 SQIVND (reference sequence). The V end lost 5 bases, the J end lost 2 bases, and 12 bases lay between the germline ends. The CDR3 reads CASSSTGSQETQYF. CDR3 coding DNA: TGTGCCAGTAGTTCTACAGGGAGTCAAGAGACCCAGTACTTC.

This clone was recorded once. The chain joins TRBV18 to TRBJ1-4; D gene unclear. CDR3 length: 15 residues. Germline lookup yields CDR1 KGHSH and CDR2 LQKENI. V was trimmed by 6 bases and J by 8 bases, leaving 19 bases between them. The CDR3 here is CASSLTTRFEEKLFF. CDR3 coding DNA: TGTGCCAGCTCCCTCACGACGAGGTTCGAGGAAAAACTGTTTTTT.

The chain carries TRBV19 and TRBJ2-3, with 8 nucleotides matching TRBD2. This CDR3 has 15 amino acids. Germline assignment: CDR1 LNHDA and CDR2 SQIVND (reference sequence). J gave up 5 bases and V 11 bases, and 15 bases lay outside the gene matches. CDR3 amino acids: CAATTSGSGRDTQYF. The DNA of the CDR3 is TGTGCCGCTACCACGAGCGGGAGCGGGAGAGATACGCAGTATTTT. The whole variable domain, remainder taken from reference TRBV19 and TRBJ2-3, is DGGITQSPKYLFRKEGQNVTLSCEQNLNHDAMYWYRQDPGQGLRLIYYSQIVNDFQKGDIAEGYSVSREKKESFPLTVTSAQKNPTAFYLCAATTSGSGRDTQYFGPGTRLTVL.

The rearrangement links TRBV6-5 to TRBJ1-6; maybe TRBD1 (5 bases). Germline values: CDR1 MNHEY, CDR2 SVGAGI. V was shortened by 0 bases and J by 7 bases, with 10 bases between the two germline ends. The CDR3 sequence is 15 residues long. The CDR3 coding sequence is TGTGCCAGCAGTTACTCAGGGAGGACAAATTCACCCCTCCACTTT. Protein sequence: CASSYSGRTNSPLHF.

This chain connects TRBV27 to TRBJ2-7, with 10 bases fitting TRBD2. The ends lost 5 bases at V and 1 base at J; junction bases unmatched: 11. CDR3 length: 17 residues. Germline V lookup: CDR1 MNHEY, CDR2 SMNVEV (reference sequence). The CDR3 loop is CASSPSAGGPVSYEQYF. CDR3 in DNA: TGTGCCAGCAGTCCCTCAGCGGGAGGGCCGGTATCCTACGAGCAGTACTTC.